Following are 27 T cell receptor beta chains from one sample sequenced in a study of blood T cell repertoires in COVID-19 (dated by TCRdb to the early 2020s). Library prep was done by the immunoSEQ multiplex PCR assay. TCRdb mirrors the immuneACCESS table, restricted to in-frame sequences. Some clones are absent from its copies; in checked studies, under half trace to an unresolved V gene, and the reason for the others is unknown. The sample table contains 25,000 to 35,000 clones; only one count was recorded for about 84% of them. The biggest ten clones account for about 39% of the sample. The sample consisted of peripheral blood. Receptor source: a woman of 80 years or more with acute or convalescent COVID-19.

The V and J genes are TRBV29-1 and TRBJ1-1, with TRBD1 as a possible D gene (6 bases). The CDR3 spans 10 residues. V lost 6 bases and J lost 13, with 15 bases in between. CDR1 SQVTM and CDR2 ANQGSEA come from the germline V gene. This CDR3 is CSVHGTIGFF. Here the CDR3 DNA reads TGCAGCGTCCACGGGACAATCGGTTTCTTT.

This rearrangement joins TRBV4-3 to TRBJ2-7; D unresolved. Germline V gene data show CDR1 as LGHNA and CDR2 as YSLEER. V lost 0 bases, J lost 7 bases, and 10 bases lay in between. This CDR3 is 13 amino acids long. CDR3 residues: CASSQELPGEQYF. CDR3 coding DNA: TGCGCCAGCAGCCAAGAACTCCCGGGTGAGCAGTACTTC.

The rearrangement joins TRBV7-9 to TRBJ2-1; TRBD1 matches 11 bases. In germline, CDR1 is SEHNR, CDR2 FQNEAQ (reference sequence). The CDR3 has 15 amino acids. Trimming at V came to 1 base and at J to 12 bases, leaving 8 bases not matched to a gene. The CDR3 DNA sequence: TGTGCCAGCAGCTTAGGGGGGACAGGGGGAGATTGGCAGTTCTTC. Protein: CASSLGGTGGDWQFF.

The V call is TRBV5-5, the J call TRBJ2-2; D is uncertain. Germline V gene lookup returns CDR1 SGHKS and CDR2 YYEKEE (reference sequence). The CDR3 runs 11 residues. The V end was cut by 3 bases, the J end by 5 bases, with 2 bases between. CDR3 sequence (DNA): TGTGCCAGCAGCTCGACCGGGGAGCTGTTTTTT. It specifies CASSSTGELFF.

The chain recombines TRBV6-5 with TRBJ1-2; D possibly corresponds to TRBD1 (6 bases). This CDR3 contains 16 residues. Germline CDR1 reads MNHEY; CDR2 reads SVGAGI. The V gene lost 0 bases and the J gene lost 2 bases, with 13 bases spanning the gap. The CDR3 coding sequence is TGTGCCAGCAGTTACTCAGTAACAGGGAGAAACTATGGCTACACCTTC. It codes for CASSYSVTGRNYGYTF.

The chain joins TRBV2 to TRBJ2-3; 7 nucleotides agree with TRBD2. This CDR3 is 15 amino acids long. Germline CDR1 SNHLY, CDR2 FYNNEI. V dropped 4 bases and J dropped 1; count of bases not matched to a gene: 5. CDR3 bases: TGTGCCAGCAGTGGAGAGGGAGGGGGCACAGATACGCAGTATTTT. This sequence encodes CASSGEGGGTDTQYF.

V is TRBV3-1 (or the pseudogene TRBV3-2) and J is TRBJ1-1; perhaps TRBD1 as D (5 bases). Trimming removed 2 bases at V and 5 bases at J, with 9 bases between. The CDR3 has 13 amino acids. Germline-derived CDR1 and CDR2 are LGHDT and YNNKEL (reference sequence). This CDR3 is CASSQRQGTEAFF. The CDR3 DNA reads as TGTGCCAGCAGCCAACGGCAGGGAACTGAAGCTTTCTTT.

CDR3 amino acids: CASSPRPTGAGNTIYF. For the CDR3, the DNA is TGTGCCAGCTCACCAAGACCTACAGGGGCAGGAAACACCATATATTTT. The chain has TRBV18 and TRBJ1-3; 7 nucleotides line up with TRBD1. The germline V gene has CDR1 KGHSH and CDR2 LQKENI. V lost 2 bases, J lost 4 bases, and 8 bases stayed unmatched. The length of the CDR3 is 16 residues.

V and J are TRBV7-2 and TRBJ2-6, with 10 bases aligning to TRBD1. The J segment lost 3 bases and the V segment lost 5 bases, leaving 4 bases of the junction unmatched. In germline, CDR1 is SGHTA, CDR2 FQGNSA. CDR3 length: 16 amino acids. DNA for the CDR3: TGTGCCAGCAGCGGGGGGACAGGGGTTGGGGCCAACGTCCTGACTTTC. Amino acids: CASSGGTGVGANVLTF.

The V call is TRBV28, the J call TRBJ1-1; the D gene is possibly TRBD1 (5 bases). The CDR3 totals 14 residues. Germline CDR1 and CDR2: MDHEN and SYDVKM. Trimming pared 6 bases from V and 4 bases from J, leaving 15 bases between. CDR3 nucleotide sequence: TGTGCCAGCAGCGCGGGGGGGAGAGGCACTGAAGCTTTCTTT. Its protein is CASSAGGRGTEAFF.

The chain combines TRBV11-2 with TRBJ2-1; D uncertain. The V end lost 3 bases, the J end lost 3 bases, and 3 bases lay between the germline ends. The CDR3 consists of 12 residues. CDR1 and CDR2 (germline): SGHAT, FQNNGV. In DNA form, the CDR3 reads TGTGCCAGCAGCTTCGGCTACAATGAGCAGTTCTTC. Translation: CASSFGYNEQFF.

The chain joins TRBV3-1 (or the pseudogene TRBV3-2) to TRBJ1-2, with no clear D. The CDR3 runs to 15 residues. The V end was cut by 0 bases, the J end by 2 bases, with 10 bases between. Per the germline V gene, CDR1 is LGHDT and CDR2 is YNNKEL (reference sequence). For the CDR3, the DNA is TGTGCCAGCAGCCAAGATAGCGGCCTCAACTATGGCTACACCTTC. Translating gives CASSQDSGLNYGYTF.

The V and J genes are TRBV7-8 and TRBJ2-7; 10 nucleotides agree with TRBD2. Germline V gives CDR1 SGHVS, CDR2 FQNEAQ. The CDR3 covers 14 residues. J gave up 5 bases and V 5 bases, and 6 bases lay outside the gene matches. In DNA, the CDR3 is TGTGCCAGCAGCCGTAGCGGGAGGACCGACGAGCAGTACTTC. This sequence encodes CASSRSGRTDEQYF.

This chain connects TRBV5-1 to TRBJ2-7; the match to TRBD1 covers 7 bases. CDR3 size: 13 residues. Germline loops: CDR1 SGHRS, CDR2 YFSETQ. With V trimmed by 0 bases and J by 7 bases, 4 bases remained unmatched. The CDR3 DNA is TGCGCCAGCAGCTTGGGCAGGGGGTCTGAGCAGTACTTC. Translation: CASSLGRGSEQYF.

V is TRBV5-4 and J is TRBJ2-5; 9 nucleotides align to TRBD1. The CDR3 has 16 amino acids. The germline V gene encodes CDR1 SGHNT and CDR2 YYREEE (reference sequence). With V trimmed by 5 bases and J by 7 bases, 15 bases remained unmatched. Here the CDR3 DNA reads TGTGCCAGCAGTCCCGGGACAGGGTCCTCCCTCGGGACCCAGTACTTC. Translating it yields CASSPGTGSSLGTQYF.

In its sample, this clone was seen once. The chain has TRBV5-6 and TRBJ2-3, with TRBD2 identical over 7 bases. Trimming at V came to 4 bases and at J to 0 bases, leaving 11 bases not matched to a gene. Germline V CDR1 and CDR2: SGHDT, YYEEEE. The CDR3 runs to 17 residues. CDR3 sequence: CASSRTSGRGSTDTQYF. CDR3 coding DNA: TGTGCCAGCAGCCGAACCTCTGGGAGGGGCAGCACAGATACGCAGTATTTT.

The chain carries TRBV5-6 and TRBJ1-5; D is unresolved. The CDR3 consists of 14 residues. In germline, CDR1 is SGHDT, CDR2 YYEEEE. Between the trimmed V and J ends, which lost 3 bases and 2 bases, there was a span of 9 bases. CDR3 sequence reads: CASSSLAGNQPQHF. The DNA for the CDR3 is TGTGCCAGCAGCTCTCTGGCGGGCAATCAGCCCCAGCATTTT.

This chain links TRBV28 with TRBJ2-7; 8 positions agree with TRBD2. This CDR3 is built from 15 residues. Germline V lookup: CDR1 MDHEN, CDR2 SYDVKM. The V segment lost 2 bases and the J segment 0 bases; nucleotides outside the gene matches: 3. The CDR3 region is CASSLREGNSYEQYF. Written as DNA, the CDR3 is TGTGCCAGCAGTTTACGGGAGGGAAACTCCTACGAGCAGTACTTC.

CDR3 DNA: TGTGCCATCAGTGGACAGTTGGATCAGCCCCAGCATTTT. This codes for CAISGQLDQPQHF. V usage is TRBV10-3 and J usage is TRBJ1-5; the D gene is possibly TRBD1 (5 bases). The germline CDR1 and CDR2 sequences are ENHRY and SYGVKD. The CDR3 is 13 amino acids. V was pared by 4 bases and J by 5 bases, with 9 bases between.

V usage is TRBV19 and J usage is TRBJ2-2, with 7 bases that match TRBD1. The CDR3 covers 13 residues. V shed 4 bases, J shed 5 bases, and the junction held 1 base outside the gene matches. Per the germline V gene, CDR1 is LNHDA and CDR2 is SQIVND (reference sequence). The CDR3 region is CASSKQGTGELFF. CDR3 nucleotides: TGTGCCAGTAGTAAACAGGGGACCGGGGAGCTGTTTTTT.

The sample holds a few counts of this clone. The chain employs TRBV28 and TRBJ1-2; no clear D gene. The germline gives CDR1 MDHEN, CDR2 SYDVKM. The CDR3 runs to 14 residues. Trimming pared 2 bases from V and 7 bases from J, leaving 14 bases between. The CDR3 nucleotides are TGTGCCAGCAGTTTACGAGGGCGGGTCTTTGGCTACACCTTC. Protein sequence: CASSLRGRVFGYTF.

This clone showed up just once. The chain combines TRBV30 with TRBJ2-7, with no clear D. The germline V gene encodes CDR1 GTSNPN and CDR2 SVGIG (reference sequence). V was clipped by 7 bases and J by 0 bases, with 10 bases between them. This CDR3 contains 12 residues. The CDR3 nucleotides are TGTGCCTATATCCCCCTCTCCTACGAGCAGTACTTC. Translated, it gives CAYIPLSYEQYF.

This chain joins TRBV7-9 and TRBJ2-7; tentatively, D is TRBD2 (6 bases). This CDR3 contains 17 residues. Germline V gene data show CDR1 as SEHNR and CDR2 as FQNEAQ (reference sequence). The ends were cut back, 6 bases at V and 1 base at J, with 22 bases in the middle. The CDR3 loop is CASRPVGGKVDSYEQYF. In nucleotides, the CDR3 is TGTGCCAGCAGGCCCGTTGGCGGGAAGGTTGATTCCTACGAGCAGTACTTC.

This clone is a singleton in its sample. The chain employs TRBV4-2 and TRBJ2-5, with 11 bases lining up with TRBD1. The junction had 7 bases not matched to a gene; V was cut back by 2 bases and J by 5 bases. The CDR3 contains 16 residues. Germline assignment: CDR1 LGHNA and CDR2 YNFKEQ. The CDR3, as DNA: TGTGCCAGCAGCCAAACAGGGACAGGGGGTTGGGAGACCCAGTACTTC. It is translated as CASSQTGTGGWETQYF.

The rearrangement joins TRBV6-4 to TRBJ2-3, with 10 bases matching TRBD1. V was pared by 3 bases and J by 5 bases, with 8 bases of the junction left unmatched. This CDR3 comprises 16 residues. Germline values: CDR1 MRHNA, CDR2 SNTAGT. The CDR3 is CASSDRTGGIGDTQYF. The DNA of the CDR3 is TGTGCCAGCAGTGATAGGACAGGGGGGATCGGAGATACGCAGTATTTT.

V and J are TRBV24-1 and TRBJ1-5; no reliable D call. The V end lost 4 bases, the J end lost 6 bases, and 15 bases lay between the germline ends. CDR1 is KGHDR, CDR2 SFDVKD, per germline. The CDR3 length is 15 residues. The chain's CDR3 is CATSDSRPGSQPQHF. The CDR3, as DNA: TGTGCCACCAGTGACTCGAGGCCTGGGAGTCAGCCCCAGCATTTT.

This sequence joins TRBV6-2 or TRBV6-3 and TRBJ2-3, with 12 bases fitting TRBD2. The CDR3 consists of 16 residues. CDR1 MNHEY and CDR2 SVGEGT come from the germline V gene. V shed 2 bases and J 3 bases; nucleotides not matched to a gene: 3. The CDR3 DNA reads as TGTGCCAGCAGTTACGCCGGGACTAGCGGGACAGATACGCAGTATTTT. It specifies CASSYAGTSGTDTQYF.